The 23 T cell receptor beta chains below all came from one sample that was sequenced in a study of T-cell memory formation after mild COVID-19. TCRdb itself ran the 5' RACE reads through MiXCR, one entry per CDR3 protein. This sample has around 340,000 distinct CDR3 sequences, with roughly 15% found just once. Sequences were obtained from PBMCs or a T cell subset sorted from them (not recorded which). The receptors stem from a young man who had mild COVID-19 (a few samples of this study predate the infection). Cell type and time point are not known.

CDR3 DNA sequence: TGTGCCAGCAGCTTAGCAGTTACGGACACCATATATTTT. It yields the protein CASSLAVTDTIYF. The chain is built from TRBV11-2 and TRBJ1-3; no clear D. Between the trimmed V and J ends, which lost 1 base and 8 bases, there was a span of 9 bases. From germline, CDR1 is SGHAT and CDR2 FQNNGV. This CDR3 contains 13 residues.

On this clonotype: In this CDR3 the conserved last residue, phenylalanine or tryptophan, is missing, so a read error is likely. The chain has TRBV9 and TRBJ2-7; 9 bases are shared with TRBD1. Germline lookup yields CDR1 SGDLS and CDR2 YYNGEE. The CDR3 runs 14 residues. V was pared by 3 bases and J by 3 bases, with 4 bases of the junction left unmatched. CDR3 amino acids: CASSARGQGYEQYL. The CDR3 bases are TGTGCCAGCAGCGCCCGGGGACAGGGCTACGAGCAGTACTTA.

This clonotype was counted only a few times. The genes are TRBV9 and TRBJ2-5; 8 bases are shared with TRBD1. This CDR3 has 15 residues. CDR1 SGDLS and CDR2 YYNGEE come from the germline V gene. V was pared by 0 bases and J by 5 bases, with 6 bases of the junction left unmatched. The DNA for the CDR3 is TGTGCCAGCAGCGTAGGCGCCAGGGGGCCGGAGACCCAGTACTTC. Protein product: CASSVGARGPETQYF.

The rearrangement links TRBV27 to TRBJ2-1, with TRBD1 matching over 7 bases. With V trimmed by 5 bases and J by 8 bases, 3 bases remained unmatched. This CDR3 comprises 12 residues. Germline lookup yields CDR1 MNHEY and CDR2 SMNVEV (reference sequence). The CDR3 DNA sequence: TGTGCCAGCAGTACGACAGGGCATGAGCAGTTCTTC. This sequence encodes CASSTTGHEQFF.

This clonotype was counted only a few times. This may arise from a read error, as a much more abundant clone is one base away. The V call is TRBV12-3 or TRBV12-4, the J call TRBJ1-1; D not resolved. V gave up 7 bases and J gave up 5 bases, with 14 bases separating them. The CDR3 spans 13 residues. The CDR3 protein is CASTLLWETEAFF. The CDR3 region has the DNA TGTGCCAGCACGCTCCTCTGGGAGACTGAAGCTTTCTTT.

This clonotype was detected only a few times. CDR3 sequence: CASSHPREGQGSYEQYF. CDR3 nucleotide sequence: TGTGCCAGCAGCCACCCCCGGGAGGGACAGGGCTCCTACGAGCAGTACTTC. This sequence joins TRBV14 and TRBJ2-7; D possibly corresponds to TRBD1 (9 bases). This CDR3 is built from 17 residues. From germline, CDR1 is SGHDN and CDR2 FVKESK. V was trimmed by 3 bases and J by 0 bases, leaving 18 bases between them.

The sample holds many counts of this clonotype. The chain has TRBV5-1 and TRBJ2-1, with D tentatively TRBD2 (5 bases). This CDR3 has 14 residues. The V end lost 1 base, the J end lost 6 bases, and 11 bases lay between the germline ends. The germline V gene encodes CDR1 SGHRS and CDR2 YFSETQ. CDR3 coding DNA: TGCGCCAGCAGCTTGTATCTAGCACGCAATGAGCAGTTCTTC. Translating it yields CASSLYLARNEQFF.

This clonotype was seen more than once but under ten times. The chain carries TRBV6-6 and TRBJ2-1; a possible D gene is TRBD1 (6 bases). Deletions cut 2 bases from V and 4 bases from J, with 12 bases between. The germline gives CDR1 MNHNY, CDR2 SVGAGI (reference sequence). The CDR3 contains 15 residues. The chain's CDR3 is CASSYDDRTYNEQFF. CDR3 nucleotide sequence: TGTGCCAGCAGTTACGACGACAGGACATACAATGAGCAGTTCTTC.

This chain uses TRBV9 with TRBJ2-7; D is possibly TRBD2 (6 bases). Between the trimmed V and J ends, which lost 4 bases and 0 bases, there was a span of 14 bases. Germline-derived CDR1 and CDR2 are SGDLS and YYNGEE. The CDR3 has 15 amino acids. CDR3 sequence (DNA): TGTGCCAGCAGCCCGGGGGTAACTGGCTCCTACGAGCAGTACTTC. Translating gives CASSPGVTGSYEQYF.

There are a few counts of this clonotype. V gene TRBV5-1 combines with J gene TRBJ2-7; 9 bases align to TRBD1. Germline loops: CDR1 SGHRS, CDR2 YFSETQ. The CDR3 runs to 15 residues. V lost 4 bases and J lost 7; bases outside the gene matches: 12. CDR3 bases: TGCGCCAGCAGCCCGGACCGACAGGGGGTATCTGAGCAGTACGTC. It codes for CASSPDRQGVSEQYV.

This clonotype has more than one count but fewer than ten. J is TRBJ2-4 and V is TRBV5-1; D perhaps matches TRBD2 (6 bases). Per germline, CDR1 SGHRS and CDR2 YFSETQ. The ends were cut back, 7 bases at V and 2 bases at J, with 13 bases in the middle. The length of the CDR3 is 14 residues. The CDR3 protein is CASSTGETKNIQYF. CDR3 in DNA: TGCGCCAGCTCTACGGGGGAAACCAAAAACATTCAGTACTTC.

This clonotype was observed a handful of times. The J gene is TRBJ1-2, the V gene TRBV4-1, with D possibly TRBD1 on 5 matching bases. CDR1 MGHRA and CDR2 YSYEKL come from the germline V gene. Trimming shortened V by 4 bases and J by 1 base, and 13 bases separated the two germline ends. The CDR3 has 15 residues. CDR3 in amino acids: CASSPGPRDNYGYTF. The CDR3 region has the DNA TGCGCCAGCAGCCCAGGGCCTCGCGATAACTATGGCTACACCTTC.

The V and J genes are TRBV7-9 and TRBJ1-5; D unclear. Germline V CDR1 and CDR2: SEHNR, FQNEAQ (reference sequence). The CDR3 extends over 11 amino acids. V shed 4 bases and J shed 13 bases, with 11 bases lying between them. CDR3 nucleotides: TGTGCCAGCAGCTCTATAGGATCTCAGCATTTT. Amino acids: CASSSIGSQHF. Looking up the rest from reference TRBV7-9 and TRBJ1-5 gives the full variable domain: DTGVSQNPRHKITKRGQNVTFRCDPISEHNRLYWYRQTLGQGPEFLTYFQNEAQLEKSRLLSDRFSAERPKGSFSTLEIQRTEQGDSAMYLCASSSIGSQHFGDGTRLSIL.

The chain couples TRBV20-1 to TRBJ2-5; 16 bases align to TRBD2. The junction had 7 bases not matched to a gene; V was cut back by 6 bases and J by 0 bases. The germline gives CDR1 DFQATT, CDR2 SNEGSKA (reference sequence). The CDR3 consists of 17 residues. The CDR3, as DNA: TGCAGTGCCTCCGGGACTAGCGGGGGGGTGAACCAAGAGACCCAGTACTTC. Protein sequence: CSASGTSGGVNQETQYF.

This clonotype has a count of ten or more. The chain combines TRBV7-2 with TRBJ1-1; TRBD1 is a possible D gene (6 bases). Germline CDR1 reads SGHTA; CDR2 reads FQGNSA. The CDR3 runs to 15 residues. Trimming took 9 bases from V and 10 from J, leaving 27 bases between them. The CDR3 sequence is CASTFEGGGHRAAFF. The CDR3 nucleotides are TGTGCCAGTACGTTCGAGGGAGGGGGACATAGGGCAGCTTTCTTT. Based on the CDR3 plus reference TRBV7-2 and TRBJ1-1, the full variable domain is GAGVSQSPSNKVTEKGKDVELRCDPISGHTALYWYRQSLGQGLEFLIYFQGNSAPDKSGLPSDRFSAERTGGSVSTLTIQRTQQEDSAVYLCASTFEGGGHRAAFFGQGTRLTVV.

This clonotype was seen a handful of times. The chain is built from TRBV2 and TRBJ2-5, with a possible D match to TRBD2 (6 bases). CDR3 length: 14 residues. CDR1 SNHLY and CDR2 FYNNEI come from the germline V gene. V lost 6 bases and J lost 1, with 12 bases in between. The CDR3 region is CASRAGTVQETQYF. The CDR3 DNA is TGTGCCAGCAGAGCCGGGACTGTCCAAGAGACCCAGTACTTC.

This clonotype appeared a single time. The chain has TRBV24-1 and TRBJ2-1, with TRBD2 matching over 10 bases. Per the germline V gene, CDR1 is KGHDR and CDR2 is SFDVKD. The V segment lost 4 bases and the J segment 2 bases; nucleotides outside the gene matches: 7. The CDR3 is 17 residues long. In DNA, the CDR3 is TGTGCCACCAGTGACCCCAAAACTAGCGGGACCTACAATGAGCAGTTCTTC. It is translated as CATSDPKTSGTYNEQFF.

V usage is TRBV5-1 and J usage is TRBJ2-7; tentatively, D is TRBD1 (6 bases). V shed 6 bases and J shed 2 bases, with 15 bases lying between them. This CDR3 has 14 amino acids. Germline V gives CDR1 SGHRS, CDR2 YFSETQ. CDR3: CASIRGTNTYEQYF. DNA for the CDR3: TGCGCCAGCATCAGAGGGACAAACACCTACGAGCAGTACTTC.

The sample holds a few counts of this clonotype. V gene TRBV7-2 combines with J gene TRBJ2-1; TRBD2 matches at 11 bases. This CDR3 comprises 15 residues. V was clipped by 3 bases and J by 6 bases; unmatched bases: 4. Germline CDR1 and CDR2: SGHTA and FQGNSA. The CDR3 spells CASSLTSGVLNEQFF. DNA for the CDR3: TGTGCCAGCAGCTTGACTAGCGGGGTCCTCAATGAGCAGTTCTTC.

This clonotype has a count of ten or more. This rearrangement joins TRBV7-3 to TRBJ2-5; 7 nucleotides align to TRBD2. J lost 5 bases, V lost 0 bases, and 9 bases had no gene match. This CDR3 is 16 amino acids long. Germline V CDR1 and CDR2: SGHTA, FQGTGA. The DNA of the CDR3 is TGTGCCAGCAGCTTAACCGGGGGGAGTTCTCGGGAGACCCAGTACTTC. It specifies CASSLTGGSSRETQYF. The full variable domain, rest sourced from reference TRBV7-3 and TRBJ2-5, is GAGVSQTPSNKVTEKGKYVELRCDPISGHTALYWYRQSLGQGPEFLIYFQGTGAADDSGLPNDRFFAVRPEGSVSTLKIQRTERGDSAVYLCASSLTGGSSRETQYFGPGTRLLVL.

Only a few counts were recorded for this clonotype. The CDR3 region is CASSSTTGRETQYF. The CDR3 bases are TGTGCCAGCAGTTCCACGACCGGCCGGGAGACCCAGTACTTC. The genes are TRBV12-3 or TRBV12-4 and TRBJ2-5; D remains ambiguous. The CDR3 has 14 residues. V lost 4 bases and J 5 bases, leaving 14 bases between the germline ends.

In its sample, this clonotype was seen a few times. For the CDR3, the DNA is TGTGCCAGCAGGAGGGGGGGGCCAAGCACAGATACGCAGTATTTT. Its protein product is CASRRGGPSTDTQYF. This chain uses TRBV7-2 with TRBJ2-3; tentative D call: TRBD2 (7 bases). The CDR3 is 15 amino acids. The V gene lost 6 bases and the J gene lost 0 bases, with 13 bases spanning the gap. Germline lookup yields CDR1 SGHTA and CDR2 FQGNSA.

The rearrangement uses TRBV12-5 and TRBJ1-6; D ambiguous. The CDR3 sequence is 12 residues long. Germline values: CDR1 LGHNT, CDR2 FRNRAP. V gave up 0 bases and J gave up 8 bases, with 2 bases separating them. The CDR3 DNA sequence: TGTGCTAGTGGTTTGGTACATTCACCCCTCCACTTT. Amino acid sequence: CASGLVHSPLHF.